This entry lists 31 T cell receptor beta chains sequenced from one sample in a study of CD8 T cells in ankylosing spondylitis (dated by TCRdb to the late 2010s). The research as a whole found: Blood from ankylosing spondylitis patients appeared to be characterized by a TCR beta motif made up of eight highly homologous amino acid variants.

No antigen has been identified for these receptors. Libraries came from 5' RACE. The sample was run on an Illumina HiSeq 2500. Using fastp at Q25 and MiXCR, TCRdb reprocessed the public reads and kept productive beta chains. Records with the same CDR3 protein are collapsed into one entry carrying the most frequent genes and DNA. In this sample the table shows approximately 540,000 distinct CDR3 sequences, over 9.5% of which occur a single time. Clones ranked in the top ten supply approximately 6.2% of the sample. Sequencing was carried out using blood, either unsorted or a sorted T cell fraction (not recorded which). These receptors all stem from a male donor with ankylosing spondylitis.

The count of this clonotype is one. The rearrangement joins TRBV7-2 to TRBJ2-7; D tentatively reads TRBD1 or TRBD2 (5 bases each). Germline V CDR1 and CDR2: SGHTA, FQGNSA. V lost 2 bases to trimming and J lost 2 bases, with 10 bases between them. This CDR3 contains 14 residues. CDR3 nucleotides: TGTGCCAGCAGCTTAACGGGGCGGGCCTACGAGCAGTACGTC. Amino acids: CASSLTGRAYEQYV.

This clonotype was picked up a small number of times. This chain uses TRBV24-1 with TRBJ1-5; D is unresolved. The CDR3 consists of 13 residues. Trimming removed 0 bases from V and 7 bases from J, with 6 bases in between. Germline V gene sequence: CDR1 KGHDR, CDR2 SFDVKD. CDR3 sequence: CATSDLSGQPQHF. CDR3 DNA sequence: TGTGCCACCAGTGATTTGTCGGGGCAGCCCCAGCATTTT.

The genes are TRBV5-1 and TRBJ2-3; the D is unclear. V was shortened by 1 base and J by 2 bases, with 8 bases between the two germline ends. This CDR3 spans 14 amino acids. CDR1 is SGHRS and CDR2 is YFSETQ in the germline V gene. The CDR3 spells CASSLPSNTDTQYF. The CDR3 coding sequence is TGCGCCAGCAGCTTGCCTTCGAACACAGATACGCAGTATTTT. Full variable domain (remainder filled in from reference TRBV5-1 and TRBJ2-3): KAGVTQTPRYLIKTRGQQVTLSCSPISGHRSVSWYQQTPGQGLQFLFEYFSETQRNKGNFPGRFSGRQFSNSRSEMNVSTLELGDSALYLCASSLPSNTDTQYFGPGTRLTVL.

This clonotype was seen a handful of times. This chain joins TRBV10-3 and TRBJ2-3; no definite D call. Germline-derived CDR1 and CDR2 are ENHRY and SYGVKD. Trimming left V 2 bases short and J 6 bases short, with 3 bases between. This CDR3 is built from 11 residues. CDR3 residues: CAISEEDTQYF. Here the CDR3 DNA reads TGTGCCATCAGTGAGGAGGATACGCAGTATTTT.

The chain uses TRBV27 and TRBJ2-7; D might be TRBD2 (6 bases). The CDR3 is made up of 14 amino acids. CDR1 and CDR2 (germline): MNHEY, SMNVEV (reference sequence). Trimming took 5 bases from V and 0 from J, leaving 11 bases between them. Here the CDR3 reads CASSPGDHSYEQYF. The CDR3 nucleotides are TGTGCCAGCAGTCCGGGGGACCACTCCTACGAGCAGTACTTC.

The chain employs TRBV6-5 and TRBJ1-5; D is possibly TRBD1 (5 bases). Trimming stripped 0 bases from V and 12 bases from J, with 18 bases between. Germline assignment: CDR1 MNHEY and CDR2 SVGAGI. The CDR3 is made up of 15 amino acids. The CDR3 spells CASSYSITSDQGQHF. The CDR3 DNA follows: TGTGCCAGCAGTTACTCGATAACAAGTGATCAGGGCCAGCATTTT.

This clonotype was counted a few times. The chain couples TRBV11-3 to TRBJ1-2; the D is unclear. Germline V CDR1 and CDR2: SGHNT, YENEEA. The CDR3 extends over 11 amino acids. V gave up 3 bases and J gave up 7 bases, with 6 bases separating them. CDR3 coding DNA: TGTGCCAGCAGCTTGATCGCTGGCTACACCTTC. It specifies CASSLIAGYTF.

This clonotype was counted ten times or more. The chain carries TRBV7-9 and TRBJ2-2, with D possibly being TRBD2 (6 bases). Per the germline V gene, CDR1 is SEHNR and CDR2 is FQNEAQ (reference sequence). Trimming removed 5 bases from V and 5 bases from J, with 15 bases in between. This CDR3 region has 15 residues. The CDR3 DNA follows: TGTGCCAGCAGCCGGACATCGGGAGTTACCGGGGAGCTGTTTTTT. Translating it yields CASSRTSGVTGELFF.

The gene calls are TRBV2 and TRBJ1-2, with 7 bases that match TRBD1. The germline gives CDR1 SNHLY, CDR2 FYNNEI. Unmatched junction bases numbered 7, after V lost 8 bases and J lost 7 bases. The CDR3 totals 12 residues. The CDR3 nucleotides are TGTGCCAGCTCCGACAGGGCTGGTGGCTACACCTTC. Residues: CASSDRAGGYTF.

This chain connects TRBV7-9 to TRBJ1-4; 7 bases match TRBD1. The V segment lost 1 base and the J segment 7 bases; nucleotides outside the gene matches: 3. The CDR3 consists of 14 residues. CDR1 is SEHNR, CDR2 FQNEAQ, per germline (reference sequence). The CDR3 nucleotides read TGTGCCAGCAGCTTAGAGGGACAGAGTGAAAAACTGTTTTTT. Translating gives CASSLEGQSEKLFF.

The genes are TRBV10-3 and TRBJ2-3; D might be TRBD2 (6 bases). Per germline, CDR1 ENHRY and CDR2 SYGVKD. This CDR3 has 16 amino acids. Trimming shortened V by 0 bases and J by 1 base, and 11 bases separated the two germline ends. This CDR3 reads CAISESASEGTDTQYF. The CDR3 coding sequence is TGTGCCATCAGTGAGTCGGCTAGCGAGGGCACAGATACGCAGTATTTT.

The V call is TRBV5-1, the J call TRBJ1-5; 8 nucleotides align to TRBD1. CDR1 is SGHRS and CDR2 is YFSETQ in the germline V gene. The CDR3 runs to 14 residues. J was trimmed by 7 bases and V by 5 bases; bases with no gene match: 8. The CDR3: CASSRTGTEQPQHF. The CDR3, as DNA: TGCGCCAGCAGTCGGACAGGGACGGAGCAGCCCCAGCATTTT.

This clonotype has a count of ten or more. This chain uses TRBV5-1 with TRBJ1-5; TRBD1 might be the D (6 bases). V was trimmed by 1 base and J by 7 bases, leaving 9 bases between them. This CDR3 region has 13 residues. The V gene's germline CDR1 is SGHRS and CDR2 YFSETQ. This CDR3 is CASSLKGDQPQHF. The CDR3 DNA sequence: TGCGCCAGCAGCTTGAAGGGGGACCAGCCCCAGCATTTT.

This clonotype was seen ten or more times. The gene calls are TRBV3-1 and TRBJ1-1; TRBD1 matches at 10 bases. V trimming: 4 bases; J trimming: 3 bases; junction bases outside the gene matches: 2. The V gene's germline CDR1 is LGHDT and CDR2 YNNKEL (reference sequence). CDR3 length: 14 amino acids. The CDR3 here is CASSPGQGYTEAFF. DNA of the CDR3: TGTGCCAGCAGCCCGGGACAGGGGTACACTGAAGCTTTCTTT.

There are a few counts of this clonotype. The rearrangement joins TRBV18 to TRBJ2-1, with 8 positions matching TRBD1. J was trimmed by 4 bases and V by 5 bases; bases with no gene match: 10. CDR3 length equals 16 residues. In germline, CDR1 is KGHSH, CDR2 LQKENI. CDR3 amino acids: CASSSSQGAGYNEQFF. In nucleotides, the CDR3 is TGTGCCAGCTCATCAAGCCAGGGGGCGGGATACAATGAGCAGTTCTTC.

This clonotype was recorded many times. The J gene is TRBJ2-1, the V gene TRBV10-3; D is ambiguous. CDR3 size: 14 residues. Trimming took 2 bases from V and 5 from J, leaving 10 bases between them. Germline V gene sequence: CDR1 ENHRY, CDR2 SYGVKD. CDR3 DNA sequence: TGTGCCATCAGTGAGGGTACCCTAAACAATGAGCAGTTCTTC. The encoded protein is CAISEGTLNNEQFF.

In its sample, this clonotype was seen a few times. The V call is TRBV4-1, the J call TRBJ1-2; no definite D call. The V end was cut by 1 base, the J end by 4 bases, with 10 bases between. The CDR3 length is 14 residues. CDR1 is MGHRA and CDR2 is YSYEKL in the germline V gene. The CDR3 DNA follows: TGCGCCAGCAGCCAAGGCTATTCGATCTATGGCTACACCTTC. This codes for CASSQGYSIYGYTF.

This clonotype was recorded many times. J is TRBJ1-5 and V is TRBV5-1; D call uncertain. Trimming pared 4 bases from V and 0 bases from J, leaving 14 bases between. The CDR3 sequence is 16 residues long. Germline CDR1 reads SGHRS; CDR2 reads YFSETQ. CDR3 residues: CASSEGGGYSNQPQHF. DNA of the CDR3: TGCGCCAGCAGCGAAGGAGGAGGATATAGCAATCAGCCCCAGCATTTT.

This chain links TRBV5-1 with TRBJ2-1, with TRBD1 matching over 8 bases. The CDR3 is 14 amino acids. V lost 0 bases, J lost 6 bases, and 2 bases stayed unmatched. In germline, CDR1 is SGHRS, CDR2 YFSETQ. The CDR3 region has the DNA TGCGCCAGCAGCTTGGGGGACAGGCCCAATGAGCAGTTCTTC. Its protein is CASSLGDRPNEQFF.

The chain has TRBV6-5 and TRBJ2-2, with D maybe TRBD2 (6 bases). V was cut by 0 bases and J by 7 bases, with 15 bases left in between. The CDR3 contains 16 residues. Per the germline V gene, CDR1 is MNHEY and CDR2 is SVGAGI. CDR3 sequence: CASSYSRGTDVGELFF. The CDR3 DNA reads as TGTGCCAGCAGTTACTCACGCGGGACTGACGTCGGGGAGCTGTTTTTT.

This clonotype was detected a few times. The chain has TRBV28 and TRBJ2-7, with 7 bases that match TRBD1. This CDR3 has 14 residues. Germline loops: CDR1 MDHEN, CDR2 SYDVKM. Germline trimming cut 5 bases from V and 3 bases from J; bases unmatched to any gene: 7. For the CDR3, the DNA is TGTGCCAGCAGTCTGGACAGGACGAACTACGAGCAGTACGTC. Its translation is CASSLDRTNYEQYV.

The V and J genes are TRBV3-1 and TRBJ1-1; 7 nucleotides match TRBD1. J gave up 3 bases and V 0 bases, and 7 bases lay outside the gene matches. The CDR3 runs to 16 residues. CDR1 and CDR2 from the germline V gene are LGHDT and YNNKEL (reference sequence). In DNA form, the CDR3 reads TGTGCCAGCAGCCAAGAGGCCAGGGGGAAGTACACTGAAGCTTTCTTT. Amino acids: CASSQEARGKYTEAFF.

The chain couples TRBV9 to TRBJ2-6; D not certain. CDR3 length: 16 residues. V was cut by 3 bases and J by 3 bases, with 13 bases left in between. CDR1 and CDR2 from the germline V gene are SGDLS and YYNGEE. CDR3 sequence (DNA): TGTGCCAGCAGCGCCCCCCGGCTCGGTGGGGCCAACGTCCTGACTTTC. It is translated as CASSAPRLGGANVLTF. Filled out from reference TRBV9 and TRBJ2-6, the complete variable domain reads DSGVTQTPKHLITATGQRVTLRCSPRSGDLSVYWYQQSLDQGLQFLIQYYNGEERAKGNILERFSAQQFPDLHSELNLSSLELGDSALYFCASSAPRLGGANVLTFGAGSRLTVL.

This clonotype was seen repeatedly, ten times or more. The V and J genes are TRBV12-3 or TRBV12-4 and TRBJ1-5; no clear D. V lost 5 bases and J lost 3, with 11 bases in between. This CDR3 comprises 14 residues. CDR3 residues: CASSKGWDNQPQHF. The CDR3 DNA follows: TGTGCCAGCAGTAAAGGGTGGGACAATCAGCCCCAGCATTTT.

In its sample, this clonotype was seen a few times. The chain employs TRBV11-2 and TRBJ2-5; D is possibly TRBD2 (6 bases). Per the germline V gene, CDR1 is SGHAT and CDR2 is FQNNGV. V lost 6 bases, J lost 0 bases, and 11 bases lay in between. The CDR3 has 14 residues. CDR3 loop: CASSSGRYQETQYF. The CDR3 DNA is TGTGCCAGCAGTTCGGGGAGGTACCAAGAGACCCAGTACTTC.

This clonotype was picked up a small number of times. As DNA, the CDR3 is TGTGCCAGCAGCCAAGTGCACGTGCGTTCACCCCTCCACTTT. It specifies CASSQVHVRSPLHF. The V and J genes are TRBV14 and TRBJ1-6; D unclear. Germline CDR1 is SGHDN and CDR2 is FVKESK. The CDR3 sequence is 14 residues long. The ends were cut back, 1 base at V and 9 bases at J, with 10 bases in the middle.

This clonotype has just a few counts. This chain joins TRBV7-8 and TRBJ2-2; the D gene is possibly TRBD2 (6 bases). Looked up from germline, CDR1 is SGHVS and CDR2 is FQNEAQ. The CDR3 extends over 13 amino acids. Trimming cost V 6 bases and J 6 bases, with 11 bases left between them. CDR3 nucleotides: TGTGCCAGCAGGGGAAGGAGGGCCGGGGAGCTGTTTTTT. This encodes CASRGRRAGELFF.

The J gene is TRBJ2-2, the V gene TRBV20-1, with 8 bases that match TRBD2. The J segment lost 3 bases and the V segment lost 5 bases, leaving 5 bases of the junction unmatched. CDR1 DFQATT and CDR2 SNEGSKA come from the germline V gene (reference sequence). This CDR3 comprises 14 residues. As DNA, the CDR3 is TGCAGTGCTGCCGGGACTAGTTACACCGGGGAGCTGTTTTTT. It yields the protein CSAAGTSYTGELFF.

This clonotype was observed a handful of times. This chain connects TRBV4-1 to TRBJ2-5; TRBD2 might be the D (7 bases). The germline V gene has CDR1 MGHRA and CDR2 YSYEKL. Trimming shortened V by 1 base and J by 1 base, and 13 bases separated the two germline ends. The CDR3 is 16 amino acids. CDR3 DNA: TGCGCCAGCAGCCAAGTGCTGAGGGGGGGCCAAGAGACCCAGTACTTC. As protein: CASSQVLRGGQETQYF.

This clonotype has just a few counts. V usage is TRBV10-3 and J usage is TRBJ2-2; 10 bases line up with TRBD2. Trimming took 3 bases from V and 4 from J; bases not matched to a gene: 2. The CDR3 consists of 15 residues. CDR1 ENHRY and CDR2 SYGVKD come from the germline V gene. In nucleotides, the CDR3 is TGTGCCATCAGTGATAGGACTAGCGGCACCGGGGAGCTGTTTTTT. It is translated as CAISDRTSGTGELFF.

The V and J genes are TRBV20-1 and TRBJ2-1; D might be TRBD1 (5 bases). Germline V CDR1 and CDR2: DFQATT, SNEGSKA (reference sequence). Trimming stripped 3 bases from V and 9 bases from J, with 12 bases between. The CDR3 is 12 amino acids. The CDR3 DNA reads as TGCAGTGCTAGTGCTAGGGGCGGTGAGCAGTTCTTC. The encoded protein is CSASARGGEQFF.